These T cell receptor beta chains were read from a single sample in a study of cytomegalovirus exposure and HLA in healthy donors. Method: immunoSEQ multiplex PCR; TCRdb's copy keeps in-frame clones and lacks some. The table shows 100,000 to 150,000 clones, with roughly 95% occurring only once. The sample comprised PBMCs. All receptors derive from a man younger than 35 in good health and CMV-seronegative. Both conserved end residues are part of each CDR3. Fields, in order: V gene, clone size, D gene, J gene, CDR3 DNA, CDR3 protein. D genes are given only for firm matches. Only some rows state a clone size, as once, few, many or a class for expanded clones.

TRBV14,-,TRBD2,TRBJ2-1,TGTGCCAGCAGCCCAGGGACTAGCGGGAGACCTGAGCAGTTCTTC,CASSPGTSGRPEQFF
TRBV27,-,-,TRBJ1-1,TGTGCCAGCAGTTTAATAGGGGCCGTGAACACTGAAGCTTTCTTT,CASSLIGAVNTEAFF
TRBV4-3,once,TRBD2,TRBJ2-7,TGCGCCAGCAGCCAAGCGACGGGAGGACCCTACGAGCAGTACTTC,CASSQATGGPYEQYF
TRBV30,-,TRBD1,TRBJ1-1,TGTGCCTGGACCAAGGACAGGGTCATCACTGAAGCTTTCTTT,CAWTKDRVITEAFF
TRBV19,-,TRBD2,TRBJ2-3,TGTGCCAGTAGTCGGACTAGCGGGATATACACAGATACGCAGTATTTT,CASSRTSGIYTDTQYF
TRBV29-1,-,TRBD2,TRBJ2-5,TGCAGCGTTACTGGGGGGGGCGGCGGGAGGGCGGATCCCCAGTACTTC,CSVTGGGGGRADPQYF
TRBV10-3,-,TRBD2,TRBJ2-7,TGTGCCATCAGAGGTAGCGGGAGCTCCTACGAGCAGTACTTC,CAIRGSGSSYEQYF
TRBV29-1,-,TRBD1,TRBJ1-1,TGCAGCGTTGGGAGACAGGGTATAATTCAGACTGAAGCTTTCTTT,CSVGRQGIIQTEAFF
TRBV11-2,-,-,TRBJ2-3,TGTGCCAGCAGCTTAGGTGAGGTGGACTACACAGATACGCAGTATTTT,CASSLGEVDYTDTQYF
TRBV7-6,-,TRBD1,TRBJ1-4,TGTGCCAGCAGCCCCCGGACAGGGGTAGGCGAAAAACTGTTTTTT,CASSPRTGVGEKLFF
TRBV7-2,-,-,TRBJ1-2,TGTGCCAGCAGCCTGGGCAGGGTAGATGGCTACACCTTC,CASSLGRVDGYTF
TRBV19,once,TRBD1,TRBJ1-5,TGTGCCAGTAGTAGGGACAGGGCCTACGATCAGCCCCAGCATTTT,CASSRDRAYDQPQHF
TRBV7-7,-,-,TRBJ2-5,TGTGCTAGCAGCACCAGAATTCAAGCGGGCGAGGGGTTGGGAGAGACCCAGTACTTC,CASSTRIQAGEGLGETQYF
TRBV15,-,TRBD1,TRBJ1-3,TGTGCCACCAGCAGGGGGGACAGGGGAGGAAACACCATATATTTT,CATSRGDRGGNTIYF
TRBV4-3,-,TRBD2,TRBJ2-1,TGCGCCAGCAGCCAAGGGAGCGGGAGATCGAATGAGCAGTTCTTC,CASSQGSGRSNEQFF
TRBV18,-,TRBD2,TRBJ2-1,TGTGCCAGCTCACCAACTTTGTTGCGGGAGACGTACGAGCAGTTCTTC,CASSPTLLRETYEQFF
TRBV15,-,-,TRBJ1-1,TGTGCCACCAGCAGAGACCCTAAGAAGACACTGAACACTGAAGCTTTCTTT,CATSRDPKKTLNTEAFF
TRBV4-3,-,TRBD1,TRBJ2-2,TGCGCCAGCAGCCACGACAGGGTGAACACCGGGGAGCTGTTTTTT,CASSHDRVNTGELFF
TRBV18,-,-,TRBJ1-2,TGTGCCAGCTCACCACCTCGTAGAGGGACTCACTATGGCTACACCTTC,CASSPPRRGTHYGYTF
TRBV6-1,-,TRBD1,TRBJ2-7,TGTGCCAGCAGTGTTTATGGGACAGGGACGATCTCCTACGAGCAGTACTTC,CASSVYGTGTISYEQYF
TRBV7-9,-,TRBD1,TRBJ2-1,TGTGCCAGCAGTCTCGGGACAGGGTCCTACAATGAGCAGTTCTTC,CASSLGTGSYNEQFF
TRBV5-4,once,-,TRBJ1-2,TGTGCCAGCAGGTTACCGGGAGGATATGGCTACACCTTC,CASRLPGGYGYTF
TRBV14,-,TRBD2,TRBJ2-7,TGTGCCAGCAGCCAACTAGCGGCCCCTCGCTACGAGCAGTACTTC,CASSQLAAPRYEQYF
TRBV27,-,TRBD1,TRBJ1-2,TGTGCCAGCAGTTCCCAGGGGGCGCCTGGCTACACCTTC,CASSSQGAPGYTF
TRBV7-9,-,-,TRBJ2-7,TGTGCCAGCAGCCTAGAATTTGGGCCTGCCTACGAGCAGTACTTC,CASSLEFGPAYEQYF
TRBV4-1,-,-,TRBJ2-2,TGCGCCAGCAGCCAAGAAATTTTCAGGGGCTTGAACACCGGGGAGCTGTTTTTT,CASSQEIFRGLNTGELFF
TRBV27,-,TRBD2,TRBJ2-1,TGTGCCAGCAGTTCAGAGGGGACTAGCTCCTACAATGAGCAGTTCTTC,CASSSEGTSSYNEQFF
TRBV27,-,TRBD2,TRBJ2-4,TGTGCCAGCAGTCCGGGAGGGGGTCAGTACTTC,CASSPGGGQYF
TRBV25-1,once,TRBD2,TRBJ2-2,TGTGCCAGCAGAGTCGGGGGGACCGGGGAGCTGTTTTTT,CASRVGGTGELFF
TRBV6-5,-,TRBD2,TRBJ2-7,TGTGCCAGCAGTTTCACAGCGGGAGTCGACGAGCAGTACTTC,CASSFTAGVDEQYF
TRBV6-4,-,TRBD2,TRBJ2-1,TGTGCCAGCAGTAAAGCGGGAGTTGGGGAGGGCCAACTAAACAATGAGCAGTTCTTC,CASSKAGVGEGQLNNEQFF
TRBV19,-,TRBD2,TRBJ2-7,TGTGCCAGTAGTCCTGGACTAGCGCCTTCCTACGAGCAGTACTTC,CASSPGLAPSYEQYF
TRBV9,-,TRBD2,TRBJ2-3,TGTGCCAGCAGCGTAAGCGGGAGGTCCGCCACAGATACGCAGTATTTT,CASSVSGRSATDTQYF
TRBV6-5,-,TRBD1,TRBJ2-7,TGTGCCACCGGGACAGGGGGCTTCTACGAGCAGTACTTC,CATGTGGFYEQYF